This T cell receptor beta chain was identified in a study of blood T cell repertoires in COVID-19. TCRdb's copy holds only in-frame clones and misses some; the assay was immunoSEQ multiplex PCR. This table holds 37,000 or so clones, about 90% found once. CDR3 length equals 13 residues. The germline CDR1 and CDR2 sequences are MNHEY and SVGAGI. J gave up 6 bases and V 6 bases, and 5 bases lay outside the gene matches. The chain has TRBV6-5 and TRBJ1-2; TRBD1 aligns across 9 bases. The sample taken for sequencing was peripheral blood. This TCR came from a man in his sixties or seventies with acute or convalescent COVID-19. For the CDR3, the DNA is TGTGCCAGCAGGTCTCGGACAGGGGATGGCTACACCTTC. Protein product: CASRSRTGDGYTF.